This is a list of T cell receptor beta chains from one sample in a study of cytomegalovirus exposure and HLA in healthy donors. The protocol was immunoSEQ multiplex PCR, while the TCRdb copy is restricted to in-frame clones and leaves out a portion. The profile shows 150,000 to 200,000 clones, under 70% of them singletons. The source material was PBMCs. All receptors come from a man in his thirties or forties in good health and CMV-seropositive. Both conserved end residues are part of each CDR3. The D gene is left open where the match is weak. Clone size appears in some rows only: once, few, many, or a class for an expanded clone.

d_gene: TRBD1
j_gene: TRBJ1-6
abundance: -
v_gene: TRBV6-6
CDR3nt: TGTGCCATAGCCGGGACAGGGGGTAATTCACCCCTCCACTTT
CDR3aa: CAIAGTGGNSPLHF

d_gene: TRBD1
j_gene: TRBJ2-2
abundance: -
v_gene: TRBV30
CDR3nt: TGTGCCTGGAGTGATATCCAGGGGGCGGTCGGGGAGCTGTTTTTT
CDR3aa: CAWSDIQGAVGELFF

d_gene: TRBD2
j_gene: TRBJ2-7
abundance: -
v_gene: TRBV19
CDR3nt: TGTGCCAGTAGTACCCGCCAGCGGGGATCCTACGAGCAGTACTTC
CDR3aa: CASSTRQRGSYEQYF

d_gene: -
j_gene: TRBJ2-2
abundance: -
v_gene: TRBV19
CDR3nt: TGTGCCAGTAGCCCCCGGACACTTTTGGGGGAGCTGTTTTTT
CDR3aa: CASSPRTLLGELFF

d_gene: TRBD2
j_gene: TRBJ2-7
abundance: -
v_gene: TRBV11-2
CDR3nt: TGTGCCAGCAGCCGGACTAGTAGTTCCTACGAGCAGTACTTC
CDR3aa: CASSRTSSSYEQYF

d_gene: -
j_gene: TRBJ1-4
abundance: -
v_gene: TRBV30
CDR3nt: TGTGCCTGGAGTTCGGGGTTAGAGGCTGCAACTAATGAAAAACTGTTTTTT
CDR3aa: CAWSSGLEAATNEKLFF

d_gene: -
j_gene: TRBJ2-6
abundance: -
v_gene: TRBV5-1
CDR3nt: TGCGCCAGCAGCTTGATCTCTGGGGCCAACGTCTTGACTTTC
CDR3aa: CASSLISGANVLTF

d_gene: TRBD1
j_gene: TRBJ2-7
abundance: -
v_gene: TRBV10-3
CDR3nt: TGTGCCATCAGTGCCGGGACAGGGGGCGGCGAGCAGTACTTC
CDR3aa: CAISAGTGGGEQYF

d_gene: -
j_gene: TRBJ2-7
abundance: -
v_gene: TRBV5-1
CDR3nt: TGCGCCAGCAGCTTGGCGGAGGCCGGGCGCTACGAGCAGTACTTC
CDR3aa: CASSLAEAGRYEQYF

d_gene: TRBD2
j_gene: TRBJ2-7
abundance: -
v_gene: TRBV27
CDR3nt: TGTGCCACTTCGGTCGCTAGCGGGAGTTTCTACGAGCAGTACTTC
CDR3aa: CATSVASGSFYEQYF

d_gene: -
j_gene: TRBJ2-1
abundance: -
v_gene: TRBV9
CDR3nt: TGTGCCAGCAGCGTAGTGTGGGGGGACAATGAGCAGTTCTTC
CDR3aa: CASSVVWGDNEQFF

d_gene: TRBD1
j_gene: TRBJ1-3
abundance: few
v_gene: TRBV7-3
CDR3nt: TGTGCCAGCAGCTTAAAAACGGGACAGGGGGCGAGCGGAAACACCATATATTTT
CDR3aa: CASSLKTGQGASGNTIYF

d_gene: -
j_gene: TRBJ1-3
abundance: few
v_gene: TRBV10-3
CDR3nt: TGTGCCGTCCAGGGCGGGAGTGGAAACACCATATATTTT
CDR3aa: CAVQGGSGNTIYF

d_gene: -
j_gene: TRBJ2-5
abundance: few
v_gene: TRBV5-4
CDR3nt: TGTGCCAGCAGCCGCGACGGCGGAGAAGAGACCCAGTACTTC
CDR3aa: CASSRDGGEETQYF

d_gene: TRBD1
j_gene: TRBJ2-3
abundance: -
v_gene: TRBV30
CDR3nt: TGTGCCTGGAGAGTTGACAGGGGAACGGTGGGGACTAGCACAGATACGCAGTATTTT
CDR3aa: CAWRVDRGTVGTSTDTQYF

d_gene: TRBD2
j_gene: TRBJ2-7
abundance: -
v_gene: TRBV4-1
CDR3nt: TGCGCCAGCAGCCAAGGTCTAGCGGGAGGACCCTTTCCGTACTTC
CDR3aa: CASSQGLAGGPFPYF

d_gene: TRBD1
j_gene: TRBJ1-5
abundance: few
v_gene: TRBV19
CDR3nt: TGTGCCAGTAGTATTCGGGGGACAGCGGATAATCAGCCCCAGCATTTT
CDR3aa: CASSIRGTADNQPQHF

d_gene: -
j_gene: TRBJ1-1
abundance: -
v_gene: TRBV9
CDR3nt: TGTGCCAGCAGCGTAGGTCCTAACACTGAAGCTTTCTTT
CDR3aa: CASSVGPNTEAFF

d_gene: -
j_gene: TRBJ2-5
abundance: -
v_gene: TRBV28
CDR3nt: TGTGCCAGCAGTTCCGGACAGCTACAAGAGACCCAGTACTTC
CDR3aa: CASSSGQLQETQYF

d_gene: TRBD2
j_gene: TRBJ2-3
abundance: -
v_gene: TRBV7-9
CDR3nt: TGTGCCAGCAGTGCTAGCGGGAGAACAGATACGCAGTATTTT
CDR3aa: CASSASGRTDTQYF

d_gene: -
j_gene: TRBJ2-2
abundance: -
v_gene: TRBV10-1
CDR3nt: TGCGCCAGCAGGGAGAGCGGGTCGACCGGGGAGCTGTTTTTT
CDR3aa: CASRESGSTGELFF

d_gene: -
j_gene: TRBJ2-7
abundance: -
v_gene: TRBV5-1
CDR3nt: TGCGCCAGCAACCGGGACAACTCCTACGAGCAGTACTTC
CDR3aa: CASNRDNSYEQYF

d_gene: TRBD2
j_gene: TRBJ2-1
abundance: -
v_gene: TRBV6-4
CDR3nt: TGTGCCAGCAGTGACCCCCCGGCTAGCGGGAGTCTCAATGAGCAGTTCTTC
CDR3aa: CASSDPPASGSLNEQFF

d_gene: -
j_gene: TRBJ2-2
abundance: -
v_gene: TRBV19
CDR3nt: TGTGCCAGTAGTATTAGCTACACGAACACCGGGGAGCTGTTTTTT
CDR3aa: CASSISYTNTGELFF

d_gene: -
j_gene: TRBJ1-5
abundance: -
v_gene: TRBV18
CDR3nt: TGTGCCAGCTCGTCCACTCGGAGGGTTCAGCCCCAGCATTTT
CDR3aa: CASSSTRRVQPQHF

d_gene: -
j_gene: TRBJ1-1
abundance: -
v_gene: TRBV9
CDR3nt: TGTGCCAGCAGCGTAGGGGGGGTTGCTGAAGCTTTCTTT
CDR3aa: CASSVGGVAEAFF

d_gene: TRBD1
j_gene: TRBJ1-2
abundance: -
v_gene: TRBV27
CDR3nt: TGTGCCAGCGGACCGACAGGGGATTCCTATGGCTACACCTTC
CDR3aa: CASGPTGDSYGYTF

d_gene: TRBD2
j_gene: TRBJ2-5
abundance: -
v_gene: TRBV10-3
CDR3nt: TGTGCCATCAGTGATCAACCGGGAGGGCATGTCTACTTC
CDR3aa: CAISDQPGGHVYF

d_gene: TRBD2
j_gene: TRBJ2-2
abundance: -
v_gene: TRBV5-1
CDR3nt: TGCGCCAGCAGCTTTGGAGCTAGCGGGAGGGCCGGCACCGGGGAGCTGTTTTTT
CDR3aa: CASSFGASGRAGTGELFF

d_gene: TRBD1
j_gene: TRBJ1-1
abundance: -
v_gene: TRBV2
CDR3nt: TGTGCCAGCAGTGTTTGGGACAGTCGGGCTTTCTTT
CDR3aa: CASSVWDSRAFF

d_gene: -
j_gene: TRBJ2-1
abundance: -
v_gene: TRBV5-4
CDR3nt: TGTGCCAGCAGCTTGGGTTTGATGTTAGCGGACAATGAGCAGTTCTTC
CDR3aa: CASSLGLMLADNEQFF

d_gene: TRBD2
j_gene: TRBJ2-1
abundance: -
v_gene: TRBV30
CDR3nt: TGTGCCTGGAGCGAGGGAGGGGCGGGAGCCTACAATGAGCAGTTCTTC
CDR3aa: CAWSEGGAGAYNEQFF

d_gene: -
j_gene: TRBJ2-3
abundance: -
v_gene: TRBV5-3
CDR3nt: TGTGCCAGAACCGGGTGGCTTACCATAGCAGATACGCAGTATTTT
CDR3aa: CARTGWLTIADTQYF